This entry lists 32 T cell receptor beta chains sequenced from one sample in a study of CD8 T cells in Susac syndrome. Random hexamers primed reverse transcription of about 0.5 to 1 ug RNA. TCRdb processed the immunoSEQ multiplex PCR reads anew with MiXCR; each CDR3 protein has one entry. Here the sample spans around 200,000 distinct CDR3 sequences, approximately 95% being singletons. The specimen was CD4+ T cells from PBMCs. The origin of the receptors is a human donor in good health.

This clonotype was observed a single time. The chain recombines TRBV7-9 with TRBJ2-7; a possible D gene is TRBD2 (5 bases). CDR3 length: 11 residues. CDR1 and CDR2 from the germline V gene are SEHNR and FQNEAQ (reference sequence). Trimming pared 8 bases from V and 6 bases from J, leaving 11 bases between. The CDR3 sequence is CASASGLEQYV. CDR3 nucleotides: TGTGCCAGCGCCAGCGGTCTCGAGCAGTACGTC.

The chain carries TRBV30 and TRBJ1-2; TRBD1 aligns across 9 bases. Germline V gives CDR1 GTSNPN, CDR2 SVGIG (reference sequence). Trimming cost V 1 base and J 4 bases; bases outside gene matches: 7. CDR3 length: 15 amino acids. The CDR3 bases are TGTGCCTGGAGTGGGGACAGGGCTAGTGGCTATGGCTACACCTTC. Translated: CAWSGDRASGYGYTF.

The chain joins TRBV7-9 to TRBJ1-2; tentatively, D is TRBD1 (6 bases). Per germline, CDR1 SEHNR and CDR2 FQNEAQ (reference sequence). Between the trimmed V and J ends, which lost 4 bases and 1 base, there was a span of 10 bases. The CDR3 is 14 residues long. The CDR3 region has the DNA TGTGCCAGCAGCTCAGGGGTTTATAACTATGGCTACACCTTC. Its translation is CASSSGVYNYGYTF.

The CDR3 region is CASRRQVNNEQFF. CDR3 nucleotides: TGTGCCAGCAGGAGACAGGTCAACAATGAGCAGTTCTTC. The chain joins TRBV7-2 to TRBJ2-1; possible D gene TRBD1, 6 bases. V was shortened by 6 bases and J by 5 bases, with 11 bases between the two germline ends. The CDR3 has 13 residues. In germline, CDR1 is SGHTA, CDR2 FQGNSA. Supplemented by reference TRBV7-2 and TRBJ2-1, the full variable domain reads GAGVSQSPSNKVTEKGKDVELRCDPISGHTALYWYRQSLGQGLEFLIYFQGNSAPDKSGLPSDRFSAERTGGSVSTLTIQRTQQEDSAVYLCASRRQVNNEQFFGPGTRLTVL.

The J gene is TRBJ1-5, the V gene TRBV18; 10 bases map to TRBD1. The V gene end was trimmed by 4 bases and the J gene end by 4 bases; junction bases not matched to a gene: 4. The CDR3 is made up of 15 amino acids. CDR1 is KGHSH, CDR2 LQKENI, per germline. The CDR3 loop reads CASSREGQGNQPQHF. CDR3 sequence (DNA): TGTGCCAGCTCACGAGAGGGACAGGGGAATCAGCCCCAGCATTTT. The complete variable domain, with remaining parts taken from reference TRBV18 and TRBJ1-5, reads NAGVMQNPRHLVRRRGQEARLRCSPMKGHSHVYWYRQLPEEGLKFMVYLQKENIIDESGMPKERFSAEFPKEGPSILRIQQVVRGDSAAYFCASSREGQGNQPQHFGDGTRLSIL.

The CDR3 spells CASSLRSSPLHF. CDR3 bases: TGTGCCAGCAGCCTAAGGAGTTCACCCCTCCACTTT. This chain joins TRBV6-2 or TRBV6-3 and TRBJ1-6; D is ambiguous. V gave up 6 bases and J gave up 9 bases, with 9 bases separating them. The CDR3 totals 12 residues. In germline, CDR1 is MNHEY, CDR2 SVGEGT.

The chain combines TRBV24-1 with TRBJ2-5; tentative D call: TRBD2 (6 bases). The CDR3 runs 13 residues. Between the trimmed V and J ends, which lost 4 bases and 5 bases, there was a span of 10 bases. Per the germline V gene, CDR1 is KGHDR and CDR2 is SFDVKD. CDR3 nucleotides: TGTGCCACCAGTGAATCCGGGAGCGAGACCCAGTACTTC. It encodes CATSESGSETQYF.

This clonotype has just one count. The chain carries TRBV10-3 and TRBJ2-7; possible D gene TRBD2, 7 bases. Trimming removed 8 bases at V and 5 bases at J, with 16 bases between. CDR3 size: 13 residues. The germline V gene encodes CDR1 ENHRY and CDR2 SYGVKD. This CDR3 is CAISPGGGDEQYF. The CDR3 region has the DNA TGTGCCATCTCCCCGGGGGGCGGAGACGAGCAGTACTTC.

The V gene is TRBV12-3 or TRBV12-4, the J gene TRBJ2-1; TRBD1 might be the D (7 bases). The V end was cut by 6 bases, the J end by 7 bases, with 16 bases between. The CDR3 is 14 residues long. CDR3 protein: CASSATGEVNEQFF. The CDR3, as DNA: TGTGCCAGCAGCGCCACAGGGGAGGTGAATGAGCAGTTCTTC.

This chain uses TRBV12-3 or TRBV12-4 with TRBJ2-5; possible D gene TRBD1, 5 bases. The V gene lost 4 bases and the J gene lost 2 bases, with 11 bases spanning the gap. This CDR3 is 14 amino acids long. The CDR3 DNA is TGTGCCAGCAGTTACCACCAGGGACAAGAGACCCAGTACTTC. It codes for CASSYHQGQETQYF.

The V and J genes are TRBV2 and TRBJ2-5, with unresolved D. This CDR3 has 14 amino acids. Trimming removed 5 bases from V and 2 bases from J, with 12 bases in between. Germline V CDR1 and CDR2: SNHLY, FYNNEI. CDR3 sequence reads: CASSSFGAQETQYF. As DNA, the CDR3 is TGTGCCAGCAGTAGCTTCGGTGCTCAAGAGACCCAGTACTTC.

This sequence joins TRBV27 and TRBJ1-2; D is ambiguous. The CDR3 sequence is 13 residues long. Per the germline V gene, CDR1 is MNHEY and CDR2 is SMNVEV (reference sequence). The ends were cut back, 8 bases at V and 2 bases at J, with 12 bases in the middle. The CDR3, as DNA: TGTGCCAGCCGTGCTGGGCCCAACTATGGCTACACCTTC. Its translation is CASRAGPNYGYTF.

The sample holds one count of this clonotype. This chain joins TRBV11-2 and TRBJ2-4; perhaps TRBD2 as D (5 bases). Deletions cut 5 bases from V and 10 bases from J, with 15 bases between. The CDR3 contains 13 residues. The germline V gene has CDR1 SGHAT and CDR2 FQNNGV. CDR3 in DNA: TGTGCCAGCAGCCCCCTCCGGGCGGGTATTCAGTACTTC. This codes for CASSPLRAGIQYF.

The chain's CDR3 is CASRTVNTEAFF. The CDR3 bases are TGTGCCAGCAGGACGGTGAACACTGAAGCTTTCTTT. J is TRBJ1-1 and V is TRBV7-9; D is ambiguous. CDR1 and CDR2 from the germline V gene are SEHNR and FQNEAQ (reference sequence). Deletions cut 6 bases from V and 0 bases from J, with 5 bases between. This CDR3 is built from 12 residues.

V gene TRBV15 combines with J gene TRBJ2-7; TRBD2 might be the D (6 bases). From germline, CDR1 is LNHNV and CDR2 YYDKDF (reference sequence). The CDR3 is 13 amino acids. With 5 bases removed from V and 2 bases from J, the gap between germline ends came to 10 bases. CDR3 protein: CATSAAGPYEQYV. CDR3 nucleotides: TGTGCCACCAGCGCCGCGGGACCCTACGAGCAGTACGTC.

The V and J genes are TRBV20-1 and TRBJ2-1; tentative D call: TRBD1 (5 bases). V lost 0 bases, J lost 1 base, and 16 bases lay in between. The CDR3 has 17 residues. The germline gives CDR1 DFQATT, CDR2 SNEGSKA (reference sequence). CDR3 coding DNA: TGCAGTGCTAGAGATCACAAAGGGGCAATGTCCTACAATGAGCAGTTCTTC. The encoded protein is CSARDHKGAMSYNEQFF.

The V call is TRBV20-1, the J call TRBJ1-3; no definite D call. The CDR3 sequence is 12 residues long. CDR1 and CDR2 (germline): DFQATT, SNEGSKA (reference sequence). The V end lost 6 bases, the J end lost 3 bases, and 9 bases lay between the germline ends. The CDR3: CSAPRNGNTIYF. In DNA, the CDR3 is TGCAGTGCCCCGAGGAATGGAAACACCATATATTTT.

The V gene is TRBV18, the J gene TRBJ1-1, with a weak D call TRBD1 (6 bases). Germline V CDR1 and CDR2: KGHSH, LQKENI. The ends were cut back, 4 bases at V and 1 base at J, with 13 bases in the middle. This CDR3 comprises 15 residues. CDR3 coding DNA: TGTGCCAGCTCACGGGGGGGCTCACGGAACACTGAAGCTTTCTTT. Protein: CASSRGGSRNTEAFF. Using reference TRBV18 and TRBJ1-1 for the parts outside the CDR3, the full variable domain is NAGVMQNPRHLVRRRGQEARLRCSPMKGHSHVYWYRQLPEEGLKFMVYLQKENIIDESGMPKERFSAEFPKEGPSILRIQQVVRGDSAAYFCASSRGGSRNTEAFFGQGTRLTVV.

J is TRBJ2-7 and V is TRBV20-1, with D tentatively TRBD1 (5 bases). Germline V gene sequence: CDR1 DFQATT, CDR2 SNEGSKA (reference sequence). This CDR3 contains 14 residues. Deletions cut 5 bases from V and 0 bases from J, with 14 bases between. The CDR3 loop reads CSAPLRRDSYEQYF. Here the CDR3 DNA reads TGCAGTGCTCCCTTGCGCAGGGACTCCTACGAGCAGTACTTC.

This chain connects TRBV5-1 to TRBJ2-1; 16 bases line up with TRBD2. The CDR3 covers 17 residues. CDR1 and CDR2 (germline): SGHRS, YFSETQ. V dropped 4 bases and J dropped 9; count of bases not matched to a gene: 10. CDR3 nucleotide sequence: TGCGCCAGCAGCCACTCCGGGACTAGCGGGAGGGCCGGTGAGCAGTTCTTC. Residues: CASSHSGTSGRAGEQFF. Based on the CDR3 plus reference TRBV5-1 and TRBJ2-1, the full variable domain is KAGVTQTPRYLIKTRGQQVTLSCSPISGHRSVSWYQQTPGQGLQFLFEYFSETQRNKGNFPGRFSGRQFSNSRSEMNVSTLELGDSALYLCASSHSGTSGRAGEQFFGPGTRLTVL.

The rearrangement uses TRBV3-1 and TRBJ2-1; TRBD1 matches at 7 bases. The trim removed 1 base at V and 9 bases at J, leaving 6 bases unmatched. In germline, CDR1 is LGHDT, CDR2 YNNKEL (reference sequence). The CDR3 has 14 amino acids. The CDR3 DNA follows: TGTGCCAGCAGCCAAGGGGACAGAGAGGGTGAGCAGTTCTTC. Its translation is CASSQGDREGEQFF.

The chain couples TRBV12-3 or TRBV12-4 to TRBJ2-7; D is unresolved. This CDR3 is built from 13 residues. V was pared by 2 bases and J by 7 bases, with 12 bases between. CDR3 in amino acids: CASSLSGLREQYV. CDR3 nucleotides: TGTGCCAGCAGTTTATCCGGGTTGAGGGAGCAGTACGTC.

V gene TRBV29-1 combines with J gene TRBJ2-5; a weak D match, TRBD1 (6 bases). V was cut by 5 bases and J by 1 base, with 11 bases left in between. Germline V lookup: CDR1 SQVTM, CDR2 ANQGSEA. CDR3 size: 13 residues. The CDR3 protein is CSVLQGAQETQYF. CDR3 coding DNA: TGCAGCGTTCTACAGGGTGCCCAAGAGACCCAGTACTTC.

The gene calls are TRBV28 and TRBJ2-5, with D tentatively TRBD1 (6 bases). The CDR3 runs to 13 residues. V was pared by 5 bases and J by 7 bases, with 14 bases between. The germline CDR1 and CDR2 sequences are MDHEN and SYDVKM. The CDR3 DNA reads TGTGCCAGCAGTCTAACAGGGCCTGGGACCCAGTACTTC. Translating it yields CASSLTGPGTQYF.

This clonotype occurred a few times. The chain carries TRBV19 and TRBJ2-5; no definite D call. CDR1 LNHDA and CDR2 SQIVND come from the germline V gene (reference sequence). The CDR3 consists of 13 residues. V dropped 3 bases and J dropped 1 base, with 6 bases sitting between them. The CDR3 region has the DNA TGTGCCAGTAGTATTCAGATCCAAGAGACCCAGTACTTC. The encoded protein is CASSIQIQETQYF.

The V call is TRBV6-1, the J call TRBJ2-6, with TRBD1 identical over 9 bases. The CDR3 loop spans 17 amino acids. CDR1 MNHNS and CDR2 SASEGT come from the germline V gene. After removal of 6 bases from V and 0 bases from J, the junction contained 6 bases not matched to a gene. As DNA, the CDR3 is TGTGCCAGCAGACTCCGGACAGGGGACTCTGGGGCCAACGTCCTGACTTTC. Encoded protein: CASRLRTGDSGANVLTF.

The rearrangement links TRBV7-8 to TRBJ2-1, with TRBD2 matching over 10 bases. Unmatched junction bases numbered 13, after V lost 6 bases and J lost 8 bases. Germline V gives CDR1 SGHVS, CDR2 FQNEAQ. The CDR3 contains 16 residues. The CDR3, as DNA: TGTGCCAGCAGATTTAGCGGGGGGACTAGCTTCGATGAGCAGTTCTTC. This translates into CASRFSGGTSFDEQFF.

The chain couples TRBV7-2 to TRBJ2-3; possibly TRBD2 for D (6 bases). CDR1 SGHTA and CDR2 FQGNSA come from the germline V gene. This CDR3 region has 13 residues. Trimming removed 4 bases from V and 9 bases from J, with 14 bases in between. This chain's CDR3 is CASSSGGAGTQYF. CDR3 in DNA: TGTGCCAGCAGCTCCGGGGGTGCGGGGACGCAGTATTTT. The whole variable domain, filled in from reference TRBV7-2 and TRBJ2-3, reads GAGVSQSPSNKVTEKGKDVELRCDPISGHTALYWYRQSLGQGLEFLIYFQGNSAPDKSGLPSDRFSAERTGGSVSTLTIQRTQQEDSAVYLCASSSGGAGTQYFGPGTRLTVL.

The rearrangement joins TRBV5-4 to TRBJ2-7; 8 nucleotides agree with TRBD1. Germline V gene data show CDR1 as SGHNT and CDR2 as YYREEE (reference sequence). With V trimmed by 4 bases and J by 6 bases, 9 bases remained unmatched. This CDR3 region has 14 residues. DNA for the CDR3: TGTGCCAGCAGCGACAGGGGAGCGTGGGGCGAGCAGTACGTC. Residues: CASSDRGAWGEQYV.

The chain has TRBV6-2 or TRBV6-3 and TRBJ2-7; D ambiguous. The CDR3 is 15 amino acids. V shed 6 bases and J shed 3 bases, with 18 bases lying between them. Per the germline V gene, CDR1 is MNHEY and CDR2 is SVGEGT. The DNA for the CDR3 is TGTGCCAGCAGCGAAGTGTCCCTTCTCTACTACGAGCAGTACTTC. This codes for CASSEVSLLYYEQYF.

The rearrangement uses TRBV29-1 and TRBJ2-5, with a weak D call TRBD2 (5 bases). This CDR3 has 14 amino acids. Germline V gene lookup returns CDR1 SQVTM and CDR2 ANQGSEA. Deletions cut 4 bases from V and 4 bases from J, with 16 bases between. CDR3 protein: CSVASPRGTETQYF. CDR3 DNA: TGCAGCGTTGCTAGCCCACGGGGTACAGAGACCCAGTACTTC.

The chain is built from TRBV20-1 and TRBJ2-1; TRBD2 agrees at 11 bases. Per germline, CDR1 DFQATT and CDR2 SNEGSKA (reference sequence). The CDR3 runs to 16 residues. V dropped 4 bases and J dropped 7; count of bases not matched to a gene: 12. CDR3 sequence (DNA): TGCAGTGCTATCGACCCACTAGCGGGAGTTCTGAATGAGCAGTTCTTC. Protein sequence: CSAIDPLAGVLNEQFF.